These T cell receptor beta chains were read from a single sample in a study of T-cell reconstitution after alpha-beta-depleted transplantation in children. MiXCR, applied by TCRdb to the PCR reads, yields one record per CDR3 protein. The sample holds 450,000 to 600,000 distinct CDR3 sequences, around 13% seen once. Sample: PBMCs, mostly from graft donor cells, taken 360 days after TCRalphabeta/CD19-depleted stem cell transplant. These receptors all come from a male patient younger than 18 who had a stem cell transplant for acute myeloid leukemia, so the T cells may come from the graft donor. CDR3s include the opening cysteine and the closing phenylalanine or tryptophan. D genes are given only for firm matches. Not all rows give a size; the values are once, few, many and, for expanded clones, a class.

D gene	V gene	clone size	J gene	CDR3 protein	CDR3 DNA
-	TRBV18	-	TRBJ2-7	CASSPKLAYEQYF	TGTGCCAGCTCACCAAAACTAGCCTACGAGCAGTACTTC
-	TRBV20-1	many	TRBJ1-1	CSAKKGQPKAFF	TGCAGTGCTAAAAAAGGACAGCCCAAAGCTTTCTTT
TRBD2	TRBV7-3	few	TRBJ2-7	CASSLSVGLAISSYEQYF	TGTGCCAGCAGCTTATCTGTGGGACTAGCGATCAGCTCCTACGAGCAGTACTTC
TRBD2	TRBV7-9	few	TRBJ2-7	CASSLRTSQLYEQYF	TGTGCCAGCAGCCTCCGGACTAGCCAACTCTACGAGCAGTACTTC
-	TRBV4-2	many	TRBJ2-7	CASRSLGGRNEQYF	TGTGCCAGCAGATCGTTAGGCGGGCGAAACGAGCAGTACTTC
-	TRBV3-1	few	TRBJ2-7	CASSLRGGAYEQYF	TGTGCCAGCAGCTTGCGAGGAGGCGCCTACGAGCAGTACTTC
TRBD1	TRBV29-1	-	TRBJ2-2	CSVRGQTGELFF	TGCAGCGTTCGGGGACAGACCGGGGAGCTGTTTTTT
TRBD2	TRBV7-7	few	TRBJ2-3	CASSLGPGGPDTQYF	TGTGCTAGCAGCTTAGGGCCGGGAGGGCCAGATACGCAGTATTTT
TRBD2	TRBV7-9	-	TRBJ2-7	CASSLGIGGTSGDEEYF	TGTGCCAGCAGCTTAGGGATAGGCGGGACTAGCGGGGACGAGGAGTACTTC
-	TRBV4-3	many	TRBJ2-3	CASSSLASSTDTQYF	TGCGCCAGCAGCTCACTAGCTTCGAGCACAGATACGCAGTATTTT
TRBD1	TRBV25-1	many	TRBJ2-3	CASSEFKREGGGDTQYF	TGTGCCAGCAGTGAATTTAAACGAGAAGGGGGCGGGGATACGCAGTATTTT
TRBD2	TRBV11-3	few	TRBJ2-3	CASSLRTSRPPDTQYF	TGTGCCAGCAGCCTCCGGACTAGTCGGCCGCCGGATACGCAGTATTTT
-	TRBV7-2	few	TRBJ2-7	CASTLVGEGEQYF	TGTGCCAGCACCCTAGTGGGAGAGGGGGAGCAGTACTTC
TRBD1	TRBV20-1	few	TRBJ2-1	CSAREVPGQGSDEQFF	TGCAGTGCTAGAGAGGTCCCGGGACAGGGGAGCGATGAGCAGTTCTTC
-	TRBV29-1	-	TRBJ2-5	CSVDPRQAVETQYF	TGCAGCGTTGACCCCCGGCAGGCGGTTGAGACCCAGTACTTC
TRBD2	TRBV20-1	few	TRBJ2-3	CCARDHSGRAFADTQYF	TGCTGTGCTAGAGATCACAGCGGGAGGGCTTTTGCAGATACGCAGTATTTT
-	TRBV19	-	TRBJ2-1	CASTRRGQYNEQFF	TGTGCCAGTACCCGTAGGGGACAATACAATGAGCAGTTCTTC
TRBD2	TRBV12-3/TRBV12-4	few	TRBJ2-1	CASSLDPSGRVNEQFF	TGTGCCAGCAGTTTAGACCCTAGCGGGAGAGTGAATGAGCAGTTCTTC
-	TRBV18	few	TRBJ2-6	CASSAQGLSGANVLTF	TGTGCCAGCTCAGCACAGGGTCTCTCTGGGGCCAACGTCCTGACTTTC
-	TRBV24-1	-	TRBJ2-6	CATRGSGANVLTF	TGTGCCACCAGAGGCTCTGGGGCCAACGTCCTGACTTTC
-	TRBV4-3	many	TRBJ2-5	CASSQEWTRSETQYF	TGCGCCAGCAGCCAAGAATGGACTCGGTCCGAGACCCAGTACTTC
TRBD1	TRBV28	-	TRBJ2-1	CASSLTSIRTGKSSYNEQFF	TGTGCCAGCAGTCTAACCAGCATCAGGACAGGAAAGAGCTCCTACAATGAGCAGTTCTTC
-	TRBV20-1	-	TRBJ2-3	CSASTGGGTDTQYF	TGCAGTGCTAGCACGGGTGGAGGCACAGATACGCAGTATTTT
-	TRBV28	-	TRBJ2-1	CASSLLALSSYNEQFF	TGTGCCAGCAGTTTACTAGCGTTAAGCTCCTACAATGAGCAGTTCTTC
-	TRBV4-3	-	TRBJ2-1	CASSQVSANEQFF	TGCGCCAGCAGCCAAGTATCGGCCAATGAGCAGTTCTTC
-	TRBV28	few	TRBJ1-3	CASSTGFGNTIYF	TGTGCCAGTTCTACAGGTTTTGGAAACACCATATATTTT
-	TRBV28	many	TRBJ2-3	CASSSFRDPPTDTQYF	TGTGCCAGCAGTTCATTCCGGGACCCACCCACAGATACGCAGTATTTT
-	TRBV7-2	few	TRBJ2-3	CASSLVPRSGPKYF	TGTGCCAGCAGCTTAGTACCCAGGAGCGGGCCTAAGTATTTT
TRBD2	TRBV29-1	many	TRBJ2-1	CSVEGRLAENNEQFF	TGCAGCGTCGAAGGAAGACTAGCGGAAAACAATGAGCAGTTCTTC
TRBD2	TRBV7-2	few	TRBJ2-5	CASSLGGLAGTQETQYF	TGTGCCAGCAGCTTAGGAGGCCTAGCGGGTACACAAGAGACCCAGTACTTC
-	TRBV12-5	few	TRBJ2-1	CASGWYPGPGNDEQFF	TGTGCTAGTGGTTGGTACCCGGGACCAGGGAACGATGAGCAGTTCTTC
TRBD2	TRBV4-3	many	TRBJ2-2	CASSQETSGLPGELFF	TGCGCCAGCAGCCAAGAGACTAGCGGGCTGCCCGGGGAGCTGTTTTTT
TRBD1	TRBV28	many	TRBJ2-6	CASSTPGQSNVLTF	TGTGCCAGCAGTACACCGGGACAGTCAAACGTCCTGACTTTC
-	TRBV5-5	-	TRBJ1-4	CASSRSPGIEKLFF	TGTGCCAGCAGCCGCTCCCCAGGGATTGAAAAACTGTTTTTT
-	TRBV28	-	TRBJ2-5	CASSLYISPETQYF	TGTGCCAGCAGTTTATATATATCACCGGAGACCCAGTACTTC
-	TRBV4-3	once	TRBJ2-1	CASSQVGWRAGEQFF	TGCGCCAGCAGCCAAGTTGGATGGAGGGCAGGTGAGCAGTTCTTC
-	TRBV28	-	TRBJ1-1	CASSLPGVIGTEAFF	TGTGCCAGCAGTCTACCAGGGGTGATAGGGACTGAAGCTTTCTTT
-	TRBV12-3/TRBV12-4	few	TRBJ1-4	CASSLEGIGYEKLFF	TGTGCCAGCAGTTTAGAGGGTATAGGGTACGAAAAACTGTTTTTT
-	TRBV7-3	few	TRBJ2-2	CASSSDRFRGELFF	TGTGCCAGCAGCTCAGACCGCTTCAGGGGGGAGCTGTTTTTT
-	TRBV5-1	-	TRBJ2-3	CTSSLGGPTDTQYF	TGCACCAGCAGCTTGGGGGGCCCCACAGATACGCAGTATTTT
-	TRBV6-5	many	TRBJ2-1	CASSYSNSGHRVDEQFF	TGTGCCAGCAGTTACTCGAATTCAGGCCATCGGGTCGATGAGCAGTTCTTC
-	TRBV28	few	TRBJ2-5	CASSRRTESGVGETQYF	TGTGCCAGCAGCCGACGGACAGAAAGCGGGGTCGGAGAGACCCAGTACTTC
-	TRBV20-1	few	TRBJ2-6	CSAPLYSGANVLTF	TGCAGTGCGCCACTTTACTCTGGGGCCAACGTCCTGACTTTC
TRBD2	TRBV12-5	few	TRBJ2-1	CASGFRLAGDSEQFF	TGTGCTAGTGGTTTTAGACTAGCGGGAGATAGTGAGCAGTTCTTC
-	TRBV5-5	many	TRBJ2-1	CASSLYLNEQFF	TGTGCCAGCAGCTTGTACCTCAATGAGCAGTTCTTC
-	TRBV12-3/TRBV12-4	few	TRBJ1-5	CASSFTLGRWGNQPQHF	TGTGCCAGCAGTTTTACGTTAGGGAGGTGGGGCAATCAGCCCCAGCATTTT
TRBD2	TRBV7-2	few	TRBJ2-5	CASSWEPSGTLKETQYF	TGTGCCAGCAGCTGGGAACCTAGCGGAACGTTAAAAGAGACCCAGTACTTC
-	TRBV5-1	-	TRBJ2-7	CASSFDGTEAEQYF	TGCGCCAGCAGCTTCGACGGGACGGAGGCCGAGCAGTACTTC
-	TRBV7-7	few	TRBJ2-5	CASSLAPAGGFRTETQYF	TGTGCTAGCAGCTTAGCGCCAGCTGGGGGTTTTAGAACGGAGACCCAGTACTTC
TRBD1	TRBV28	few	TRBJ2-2	CASSPTGGLGGELFF	TGTGCCAGCAGTCCAACAGGGGGGCTGGGCGGGGAGCTGTTTTTT